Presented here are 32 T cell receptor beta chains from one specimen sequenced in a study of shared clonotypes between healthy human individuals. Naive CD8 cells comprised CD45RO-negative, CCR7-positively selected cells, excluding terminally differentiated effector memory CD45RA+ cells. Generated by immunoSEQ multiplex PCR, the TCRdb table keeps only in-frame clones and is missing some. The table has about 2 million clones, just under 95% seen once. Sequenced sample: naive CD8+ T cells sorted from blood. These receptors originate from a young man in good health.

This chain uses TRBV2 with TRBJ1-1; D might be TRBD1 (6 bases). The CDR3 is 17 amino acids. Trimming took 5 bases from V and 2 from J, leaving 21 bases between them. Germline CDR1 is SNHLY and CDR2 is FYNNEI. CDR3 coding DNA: TGTGCCAGCAGTCCTTTAGACACACAGGGAAGAAACACTGAAGCTTTCTTT. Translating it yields CASSPLDTQGRNTEAFF.

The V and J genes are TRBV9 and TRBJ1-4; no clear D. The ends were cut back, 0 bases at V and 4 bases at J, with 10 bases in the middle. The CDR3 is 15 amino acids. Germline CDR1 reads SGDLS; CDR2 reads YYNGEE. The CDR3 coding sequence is TGTGCCAGCAGCGTAGAAGGTTTGCGTAATGAAAAACTGTTTTTT. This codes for CASSVEGLRNEKLFF.

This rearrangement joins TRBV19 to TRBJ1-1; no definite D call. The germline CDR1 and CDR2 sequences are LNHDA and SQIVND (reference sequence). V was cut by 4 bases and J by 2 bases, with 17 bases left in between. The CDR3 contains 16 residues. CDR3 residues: CASSTIIQDLNTEAFF. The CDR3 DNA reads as TGTGCCAGTAGTACAATTATCCAGGATCTTAACACTGAAGCTTTCTTT.

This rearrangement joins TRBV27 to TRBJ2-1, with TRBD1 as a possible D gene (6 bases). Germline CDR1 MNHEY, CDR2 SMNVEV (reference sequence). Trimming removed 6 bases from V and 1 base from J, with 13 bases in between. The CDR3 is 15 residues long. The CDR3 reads CASSTGTYSYNEQFF. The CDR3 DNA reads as TGTGCCAGCAGCACCGGGACATATTCCTACAATGAGCAGTTCTTC.

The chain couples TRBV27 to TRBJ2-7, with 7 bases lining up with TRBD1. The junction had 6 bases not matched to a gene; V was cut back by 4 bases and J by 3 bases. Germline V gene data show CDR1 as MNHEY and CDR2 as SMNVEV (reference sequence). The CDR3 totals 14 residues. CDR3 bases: TGTGCCAGCAGTTCGACAGGGTCTCGCTACGAGCAGTACTTC. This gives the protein CASSSTGSRYEQYF.

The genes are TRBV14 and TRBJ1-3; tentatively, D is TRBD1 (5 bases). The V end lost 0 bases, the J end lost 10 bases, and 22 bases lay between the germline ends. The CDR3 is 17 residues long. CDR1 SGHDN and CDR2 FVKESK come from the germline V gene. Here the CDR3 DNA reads TGTGCCAGCAGCCAAGACTGGGCCGGGACGGAGGCGCCGACCATATATTTT. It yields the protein CASSQDWAGTEAPTIYF.

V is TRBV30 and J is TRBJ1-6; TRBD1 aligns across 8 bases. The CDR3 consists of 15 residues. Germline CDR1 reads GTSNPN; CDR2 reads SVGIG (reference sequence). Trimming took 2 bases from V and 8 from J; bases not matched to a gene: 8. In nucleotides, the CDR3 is TGTGCCTGGAGTCTAAGGACAGGGTGGGATTCACCCCTCCACTTT. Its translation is CAWSLRTGWDSPLHF.

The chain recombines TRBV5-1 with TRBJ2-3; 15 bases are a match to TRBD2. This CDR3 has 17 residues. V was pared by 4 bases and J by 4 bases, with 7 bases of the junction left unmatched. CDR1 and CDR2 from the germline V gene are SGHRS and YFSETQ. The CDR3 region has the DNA TGCGCCAGCAGCCCTCGGACTAGCGGGGGGGCCTCAGATACGCAGTATTTT. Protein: CASSPRTSGGASDTQYF.

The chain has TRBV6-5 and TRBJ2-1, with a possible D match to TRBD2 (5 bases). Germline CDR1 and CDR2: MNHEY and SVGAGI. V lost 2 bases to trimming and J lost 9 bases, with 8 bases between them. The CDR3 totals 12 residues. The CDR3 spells CASSYEGLEQFF. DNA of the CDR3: TGTGCCAGCAGTTACGAGGGTCTTGAGCAGTTCTTC.

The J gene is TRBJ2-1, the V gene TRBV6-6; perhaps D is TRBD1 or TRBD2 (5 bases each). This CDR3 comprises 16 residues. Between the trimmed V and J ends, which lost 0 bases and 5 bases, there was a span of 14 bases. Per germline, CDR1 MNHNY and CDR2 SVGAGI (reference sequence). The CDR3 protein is CASSYSNQRGNNEQFF. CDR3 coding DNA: TGTGCCAGCAGTTACTCGAACCAGAGGGGCAACAATGAGCAGTTCTTC.

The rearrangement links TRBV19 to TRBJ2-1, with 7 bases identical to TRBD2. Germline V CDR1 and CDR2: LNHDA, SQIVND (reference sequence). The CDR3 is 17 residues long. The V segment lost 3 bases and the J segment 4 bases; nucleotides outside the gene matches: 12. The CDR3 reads CASSIVGLEVGYNEQFF. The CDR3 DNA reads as TGTGCCAGTAGTATCGTTGGACTAGAGGTGGGTTACAATGAGCAGTTCTTC.

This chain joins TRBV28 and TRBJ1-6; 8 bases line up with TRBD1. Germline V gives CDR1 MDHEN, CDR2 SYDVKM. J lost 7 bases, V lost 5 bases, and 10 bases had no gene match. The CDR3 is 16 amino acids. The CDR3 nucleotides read TGTGCCAGCAGTGCCTACAGGGGGGGATACAATTCACCCCTCCACTTT. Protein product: CASSAYRGGYNSPLHF.

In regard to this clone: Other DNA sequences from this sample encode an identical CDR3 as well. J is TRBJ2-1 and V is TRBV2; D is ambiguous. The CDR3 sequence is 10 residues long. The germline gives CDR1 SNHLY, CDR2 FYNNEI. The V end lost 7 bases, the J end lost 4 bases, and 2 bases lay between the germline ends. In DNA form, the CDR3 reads TGTGCCAGCACTTACAATGAGCAGTTCTTC. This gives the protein CASTYNEQFF.

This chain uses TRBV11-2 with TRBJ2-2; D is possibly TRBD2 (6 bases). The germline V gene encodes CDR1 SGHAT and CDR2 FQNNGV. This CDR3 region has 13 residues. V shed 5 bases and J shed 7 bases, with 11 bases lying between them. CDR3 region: CASSHGRNGELFF. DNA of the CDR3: TGTGCCAGCAGCCACGGGAGAAACGGGGAGCTGTTTTTT.

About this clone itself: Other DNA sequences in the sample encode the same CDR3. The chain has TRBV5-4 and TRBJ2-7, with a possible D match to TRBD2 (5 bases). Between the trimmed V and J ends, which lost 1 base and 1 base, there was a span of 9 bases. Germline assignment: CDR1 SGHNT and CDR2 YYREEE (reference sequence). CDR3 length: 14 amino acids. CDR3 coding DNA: TGTGCCAGCAGCTTGCTGGCGGGTTCCTACGAGCAGTACTTC. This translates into CASSLLAGSYEQYF.

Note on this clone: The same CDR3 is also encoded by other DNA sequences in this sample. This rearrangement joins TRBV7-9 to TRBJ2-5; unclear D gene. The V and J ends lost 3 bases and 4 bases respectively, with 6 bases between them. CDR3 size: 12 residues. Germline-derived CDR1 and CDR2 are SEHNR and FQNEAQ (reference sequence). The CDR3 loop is CASSFLGETQYF. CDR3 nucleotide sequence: TGTGCCAGCAGCTTCCTGGGAGAGACCCAGTACTTC.

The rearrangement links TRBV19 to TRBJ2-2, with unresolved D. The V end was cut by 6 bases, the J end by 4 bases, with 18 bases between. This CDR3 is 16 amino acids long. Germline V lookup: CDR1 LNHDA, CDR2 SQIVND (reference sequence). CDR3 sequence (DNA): TGTGCCAGTAGCCCCTCACAGACGTACTCCACCGGGGAGCTGTTTTTT. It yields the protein CASSPSQTYSTGELFF.

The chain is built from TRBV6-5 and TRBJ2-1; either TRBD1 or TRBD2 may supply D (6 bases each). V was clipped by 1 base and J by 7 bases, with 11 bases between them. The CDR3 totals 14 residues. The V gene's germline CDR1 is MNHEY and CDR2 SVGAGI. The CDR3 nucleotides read TGTGCCAGCAGTTACTTTGGGGGGCTAAATGAGCAGTTCTTC. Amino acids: CASSYFGGLNEQFF.

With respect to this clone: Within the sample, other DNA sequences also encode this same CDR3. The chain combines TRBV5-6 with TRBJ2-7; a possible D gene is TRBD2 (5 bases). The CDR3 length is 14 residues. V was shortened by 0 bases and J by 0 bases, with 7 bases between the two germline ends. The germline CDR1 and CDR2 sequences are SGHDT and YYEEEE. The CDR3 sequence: CASSLGLSSYEQYF. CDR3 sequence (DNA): TGTGCCAGCAGCTTGGGACTAAGCTCCTACGAGCAGTACTTC.

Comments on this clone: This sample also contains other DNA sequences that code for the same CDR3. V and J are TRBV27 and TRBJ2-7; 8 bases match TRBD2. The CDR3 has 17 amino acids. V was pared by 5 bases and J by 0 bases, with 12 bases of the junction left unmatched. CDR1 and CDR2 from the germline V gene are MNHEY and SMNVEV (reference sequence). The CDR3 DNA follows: TGTGCCAGCAGTCCTGACCTTGGGCGGGAGGACTCCTACGAGCAGTACTTC. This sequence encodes CASSPDLGREDSYEQYF.

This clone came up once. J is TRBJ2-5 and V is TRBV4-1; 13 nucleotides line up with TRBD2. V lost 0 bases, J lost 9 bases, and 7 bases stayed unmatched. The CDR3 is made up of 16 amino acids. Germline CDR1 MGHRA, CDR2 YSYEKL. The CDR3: CASSQDRLAGGLPQYF. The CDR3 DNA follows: TGCGCCAGCAGCCAAGACAGACTAGCGGGGGGCCTACCCCAGTACTTC.

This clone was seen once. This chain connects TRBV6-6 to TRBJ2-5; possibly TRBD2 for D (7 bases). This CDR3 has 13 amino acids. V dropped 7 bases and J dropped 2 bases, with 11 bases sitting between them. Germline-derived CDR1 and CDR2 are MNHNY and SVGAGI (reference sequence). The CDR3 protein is CASTGGQQETQYF. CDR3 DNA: TGTGCCAGCACCGGGGGGCAACAAGAGACCCAGTACTTC.

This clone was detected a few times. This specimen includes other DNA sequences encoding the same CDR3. CDR3 region: CASSLTMNTEAFF. In nucleotides, the CDR3 is TGTGCCAGCAGTCTAACCATGAACACTGAAGCTTTCTTT. The chain joins TRBV27 to TRBJ1-1; unclear D gene. The CDR3 is 13 residues long. Germline CDR1 is MNHEY and CDR2 is SMNVEV (reference sequence). The ends were cut back, 5 bases at V and 0 bases at J, with 7 bases in the middle.

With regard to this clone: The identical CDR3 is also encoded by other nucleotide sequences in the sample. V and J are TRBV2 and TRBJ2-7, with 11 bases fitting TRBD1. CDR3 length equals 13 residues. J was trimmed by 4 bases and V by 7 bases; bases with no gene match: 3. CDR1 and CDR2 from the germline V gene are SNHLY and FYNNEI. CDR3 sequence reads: CASTGTGGYEQYF. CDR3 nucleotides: TGTGCCAGCACCGGGACAGGGGGTTACGAGCAGTACTTC.

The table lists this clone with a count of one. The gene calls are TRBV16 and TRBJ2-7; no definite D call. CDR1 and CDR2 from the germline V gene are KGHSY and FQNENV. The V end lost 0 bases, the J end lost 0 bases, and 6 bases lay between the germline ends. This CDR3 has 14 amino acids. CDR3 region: CASSQSAGSYEQYF. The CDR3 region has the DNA TGTGCCAGCAGCCAATCGGCAGGCTCCTACGAGCAGTACTTC.

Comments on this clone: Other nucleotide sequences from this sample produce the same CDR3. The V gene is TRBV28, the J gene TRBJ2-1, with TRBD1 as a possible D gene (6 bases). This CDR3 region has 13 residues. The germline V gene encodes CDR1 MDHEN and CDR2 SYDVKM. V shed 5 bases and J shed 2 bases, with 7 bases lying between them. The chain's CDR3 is CASSGGAYNEQFF. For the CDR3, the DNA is TGTGCCAGCAGTGGGGGCGCCTACAATGAGCAGTTCTTC.

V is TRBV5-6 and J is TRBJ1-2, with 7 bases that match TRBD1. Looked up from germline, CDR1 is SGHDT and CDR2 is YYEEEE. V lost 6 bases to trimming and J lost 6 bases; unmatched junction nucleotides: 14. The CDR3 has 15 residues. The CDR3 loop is CASKEGTAYRNGYTF. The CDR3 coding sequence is TGTGCCAGCAAGGAAGGGACAGCCTATCGCAATGGCTACACCTTC.

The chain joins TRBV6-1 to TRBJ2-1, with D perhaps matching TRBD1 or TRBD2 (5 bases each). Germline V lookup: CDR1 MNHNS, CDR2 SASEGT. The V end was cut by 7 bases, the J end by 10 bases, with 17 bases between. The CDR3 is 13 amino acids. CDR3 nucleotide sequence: TGTGCCAGCACCATCGGAATCGGGACCGAGCAGTTCTTC. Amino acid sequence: CASTIGIGTEQFF.

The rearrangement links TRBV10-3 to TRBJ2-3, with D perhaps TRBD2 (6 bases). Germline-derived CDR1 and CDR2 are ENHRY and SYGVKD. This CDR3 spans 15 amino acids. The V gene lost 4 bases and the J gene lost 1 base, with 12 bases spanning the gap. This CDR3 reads CAISVTGSGTDTQYF. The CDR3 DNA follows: TGTGCCATCAGTGTCACCGGGAGTGGCACAGATACGCAGTATTTT.

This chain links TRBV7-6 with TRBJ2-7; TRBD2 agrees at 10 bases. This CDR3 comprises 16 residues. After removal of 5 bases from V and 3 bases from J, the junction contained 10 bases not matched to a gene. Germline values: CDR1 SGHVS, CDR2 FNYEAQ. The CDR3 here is CASSHASGRVLYEQYF. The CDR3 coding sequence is TGTGCCAGCAGCCATGCTAGCGGGAGAGTCCTCTACGAGCAGTACTTC.

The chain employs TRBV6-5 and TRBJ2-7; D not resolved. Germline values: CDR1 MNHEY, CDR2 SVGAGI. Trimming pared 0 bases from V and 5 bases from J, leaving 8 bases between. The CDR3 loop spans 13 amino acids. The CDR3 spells CASSYSRVDEQYF. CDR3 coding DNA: TGTGCCAGCAGTTACTCTCGGGTTGACGAGCAGTACTTC.

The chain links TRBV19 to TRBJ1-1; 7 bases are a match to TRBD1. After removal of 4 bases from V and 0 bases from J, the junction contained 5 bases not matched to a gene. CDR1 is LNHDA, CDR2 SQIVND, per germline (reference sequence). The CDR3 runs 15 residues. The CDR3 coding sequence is TGTGCCAGTAGTAGTTACAGGGGTATGAACACTGAAGCTTTCTTT. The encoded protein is CASSSYRGMNTEAFF.